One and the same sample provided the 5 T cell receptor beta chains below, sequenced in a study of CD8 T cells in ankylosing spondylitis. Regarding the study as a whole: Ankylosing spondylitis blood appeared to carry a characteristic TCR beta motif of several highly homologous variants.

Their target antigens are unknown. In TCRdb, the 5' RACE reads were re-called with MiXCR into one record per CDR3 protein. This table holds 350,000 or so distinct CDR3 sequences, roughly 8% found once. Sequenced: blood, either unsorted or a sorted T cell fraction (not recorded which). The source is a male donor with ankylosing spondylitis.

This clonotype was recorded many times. The CDR3 DNA is TGTGCCAGCGGGCCGGGAGTAGCCAAAAACATTCAGTACTTC. Its protein is CASGPGVAKNIQYF. This chain connects TRBV11-2 to TRBJ2-4, with TRBD2 as a possible D gene (6 bases). Trimming took off 8 bases at V and 0 bases at J, with 11 bases between the two ends. Germline values: CDR1 SGHAT, CDR2 FQNNGV. The length of the CDR3 is 14 residues.

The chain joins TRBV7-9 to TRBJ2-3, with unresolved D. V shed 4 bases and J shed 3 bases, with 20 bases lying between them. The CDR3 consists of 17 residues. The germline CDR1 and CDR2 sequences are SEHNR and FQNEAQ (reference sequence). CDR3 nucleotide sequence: TGTGCCAGCAGCTCCAATCTTCAGGTATCGGCGACAGATACGCAGTATTTT. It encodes CASSSNLQVSATDTQYF.

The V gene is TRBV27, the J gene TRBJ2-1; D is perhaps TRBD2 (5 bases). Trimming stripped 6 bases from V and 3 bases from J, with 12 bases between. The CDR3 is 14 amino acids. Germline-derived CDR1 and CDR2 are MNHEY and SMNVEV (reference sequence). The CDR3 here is CASSPGVHYNEQFF. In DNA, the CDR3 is TGTGCCAGCAGCCCCGGGGTGCACTACAATGAGCAGTTCTTC.

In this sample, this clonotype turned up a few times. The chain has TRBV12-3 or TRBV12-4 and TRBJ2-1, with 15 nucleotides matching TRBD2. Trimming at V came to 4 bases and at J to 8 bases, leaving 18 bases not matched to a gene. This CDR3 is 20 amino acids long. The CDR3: CASSSLPGQGLAGGGYEQFF. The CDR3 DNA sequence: TGTGCCAGCAGTTCCCTCCCGGGACAGGGACTAGCGGGAGGCGGGTATGAGCAGTTCTTC.

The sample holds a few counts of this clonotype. For the CDR3, the DNA is TGTGCCAGCAGTTGGGGACAGGGGTTGGCTTTCTTT. It is translated as CASSWGQGLAFF. J is TRBJ1-1 and V is TRBV27, with 10 nucleotides matching TRBD1. The V gene end was trimmed by 4 bases and the J gene end by 11 bases; junction bases not matched to a gene: 4. This CDR3 region has 12 residues. Germline-derived CDR1 and CDR2 are MNHEY and SMNVEV (reference sequence).